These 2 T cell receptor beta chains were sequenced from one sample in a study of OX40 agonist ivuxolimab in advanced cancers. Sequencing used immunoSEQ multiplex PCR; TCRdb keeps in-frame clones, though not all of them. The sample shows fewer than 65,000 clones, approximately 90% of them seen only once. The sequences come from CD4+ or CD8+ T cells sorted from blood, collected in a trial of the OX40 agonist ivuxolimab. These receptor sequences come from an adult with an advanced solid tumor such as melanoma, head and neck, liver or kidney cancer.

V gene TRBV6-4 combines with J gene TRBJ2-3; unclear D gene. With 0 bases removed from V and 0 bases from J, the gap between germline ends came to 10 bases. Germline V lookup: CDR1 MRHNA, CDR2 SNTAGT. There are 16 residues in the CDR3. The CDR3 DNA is TGTGCCAGCAGTGACTCGATCGCAACTAGCACAGATACGCAGTATTTT. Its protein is CASSDSIATSTDTQYF.

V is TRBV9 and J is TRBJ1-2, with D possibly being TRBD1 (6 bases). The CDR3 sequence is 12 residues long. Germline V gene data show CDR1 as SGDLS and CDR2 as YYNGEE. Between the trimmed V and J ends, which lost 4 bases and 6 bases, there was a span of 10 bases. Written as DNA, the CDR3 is TGTGCCAGCAGCCTAGAGGGGGATGGCTACACCTTC. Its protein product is CASSLEGDGYTF.